Reported below is one TCR beta chain. Here immunoSEQ multiplex PCR was the method, and the copy in TCRdb shows in-frame clones only, minus some. The sample lists approximately 74,000 clones, nearly 85% occurring once. This specimen belongs to a study of T cell responses to AZD1222 COVID-19 vaccine. V shed 6 bases and J shed 0 bases, with 15 bases lying between them. The CDR3 has 16 residues. Germline V gives CDR1 SGHAT, CDR2 FQNNGV. Sequenced here: peripheral blood, sampled on day 0 of AZD1222 vaccination. V is TRBV11-2 and J is TRBJ2-1; possible D gene TRBD2, 6 bases. This TCR was recovered from an adult in good health. This CDR3 is CASSPLASRSYNEQFF. The CDR3 bases are TGTGCCAGCAGTCCTCTAGCGTCCCGCTCCTACAATGAGCAGTTCTTC.